Listed here are 18 T cell receptor beta chains from one sample, sequenced in a study of radiotherapy plus CTLA-4 blockade in lung cancer. The repertoire was sequenced with immunoSEQ multiplex PCR; TCRdb's copy has only in-frame clones and lacks some. This repertoire shows about 55,000 clones, around 80% found once; its top ten account for over 6%. The source was peripheral blood, collected from a patient treated with radiotherapy plus ipilimumab. The receptors come from a human donor with non-small cell lung cancer whose response to radiotherapy plus ipilimumab could not be evaluated.

This clone appeared once. The V and J genes are TRBV28 and TRBJ2-7; the D gene is possibly TRBD2 (6 bases). This CDR3 is 15 amino acids long. The ends were cut back, 5 bases at V and 0 bases at J, with 14 bases in the middle. Per germline, CDR1 MDHEN and CDR2 SYDVKM. This CDR3 is CASSPSGGNSYEQYF. CDR3 coding DNA: TGTGCCAGCAGTCCGAGCGGAGGGAACTCCTACGAGCAGTACTTC.

J is TRBJ2-5 and V is TRBV2, with 7 bases that match TRBD2. Per the germline V gene, CDR1 is SNHLY and CDR2 is FYNNEI. V was clipped by 5 bases and J by 5 bases; unmatched bases: 8. This CDR3 has 14 amino acids. The CDR3 DNA reads TGTGCCAGCAGTCGGGGGAGGGGAAGCGAGACCCAGTACTTC. Amino acid sequence: CASSRGRGSETQYF.

The chain couples TRBV7-2 to TRBJ2-5; tentatively, D is TRBD1 (6 bases). Germline V CDR1 and CDR2: SGHTA, FQGNSA. Trimming pared 2 bases from V and 3 bases from J, leaving 16 bases between. CDR3 length: 16 residues. The CDR3 is CASSLPAGVWEETQYF. The DNA of the CDR3 is TGTGCCAGCAGCTTACCGGCAGGGGTATGGGAAGAGACCCAGTACTTC. The whole variable domain, remainder taken from reference TRBV7-2 and TRBJ2-5, is GAGVSQSPSNKVTEKGKDVELRCDPISGHTALYWYRQSLGQGLEFLIYFQGNSAPDKSGLPSDRFSAERTGGSVSTLTIQRTQQEDSAVYLCASSLPAGVWEETQYFGPGTRLLVL.

The V gene is TRBV2, the J gene TRBJ2-1; D gene ambiguous. CDR3 size: 13 residues. V dropped 5 bases and J dropped 2 bases, with 7 bases sitting between them. CDR1 and CDR2 (germline): SNHLY, FYNNEI. CDR3 bases: TGTGCCAGCAGTTTGAGTCCCTACAATGAGCAGTTCTTC. Translated, it gives CASSLSPYNEQFF.

This clone was seen many times. The rearrangement links TRBV28 to TRBJ2-5; no clear D. Germline CDR1 reads MDHEN; CDR2 reads SYDVKM. The CDR3 is made up of 14 amino acids. V lost 5 bases and J lost 3, with 13 bases in between. Written as DNA, the CDR3 is TGTGCCAGCAGTCCTTCTGACTGGAAAGAGACCCAGTACTTC. This gives the protein CASSPSDWKETQYF.

This chain links TRBV10-3 with TRBJ2-7; D unresolved. The CDR3 covers 14 residues. V was clipped by 8 bases and J by 0 bases, with 14 bases between them. Germline V gene lookup returns CDR1 ENHRY and CDR2 SYGVKD. CDR3 sequence: CAIGPRDSSYEQYF. The CDR3 DNA is TGTGCCATCGGTCCGCGCGATAGCTCCTACGAGCAGTACTTC.

This clone came up once. The chain combines TRBV5-1 with TRBJ2-7; D uncertain. V was trimmed by 0 bases and J by 6 bases, leaving 10 bases between them. The CDR3 sequence is 13 residues long. Germline V gives CDR1 SGHRS, CDR2 YFSETQ. The DNA of the CDR3 is TGCGCCAGCAGCTTGGGCGTGGGCACCGAGCAGTACTTC. Amino acids: CASSLGVGTEQYF. Combining the CDR3 with reference TRBV5-1 and TRBJ2-7 gives the whole variable domain KAGVTQTPRYLIKTRGQQVTLSCSPISGHRSVSWYQQTPGQGLQFLFEYFSETQRNKGNFPGRFSGRQFSNSRSEMNVSTLELGDSALYLCASSLGVGTEQYFGPGTRLTVT.

This clone has a handful of counts. The chain couples TRBV6-6 to TRBJ1-2; TRBD1 matches 10 bases. Germline V gene lookup returns CDR1 MNHNY and CDR2 SVGAGI (reference sequence). The CDR3 is 15 residues long. V dropped 2 bases and J dropped 8; count of bases not matched to a gene: 8. As DNA, the CDR3 is TGTGCCAGCAGTTACGGGGCCGGGACAGGGGTGGGCTACACCTTC. Residues: CASSYGAGTGVGYTF.

V usage is TRBV7-2 and J usage is TRBJ2-7; 9 nucleotides agree with TRBD2. Germline V gene lookup returns CDR1 SGHTA and CDR2 FQGNSA. The CDR3 contains 15 residues. V shed 4 bases and J 4 bases; nucleotides not matched to a gene: 8. CDR3 in amino acids: CASSSARLAGYEQYF. Here the CDR3 DNA reads TGTGCCAGCAGCTCCGCCCGGCTAGCGGGATACGAGCAGTACTTC.

The chain recombines TRBV28 with TRBJ2-1; D unresolved. This CDR3 comprises 16 residues. V gave up 1 base and J gave up 5 bases, with 15 bases separating them. Germline lookup yields CDR1 MDHEN and CDR2 SYDVKM. Written as DNA, the CDR3 is TGTGCCAGCAGTTTATTAGTCAGGTCAAACGACAATGAGCAGTTCTTC. Translating gives CASSLLVRSNDNEQFF. Together with reference TRBV28 and TRBJ2-1, the CDR3 gives the full variable domain: DVKVTQSSRYLVKRTGEKVFLECVQDMDHENMFWYRQDPGLGLRLIYFSYDVKMKEKGDIPEGYSVSREKKERFSLILESASTNQTSMYLCASSLLVRSNDNEQFFGPGTRLTVL.

The V and J genes are TRBV2 and TRBJ1-5; D call uncertain. The germline V gene encodes CDR1 SNHLY and CDR2 FYNNEI. CDR3 length: 12 amino acids. The V and J ends lost 7 bases and 0 bases respectively, with 4 bases between them. The CDR3 bases are TGTGCCAGCACCTTTAGCAATCAGCCCCAGCATTTT. Protein product: CASTFSNQPQHF.

The CDR3 here is CASSPAGGPYEQYF. CDR3 nucleotide sequence: TGTGCCAGCTCACCCGCGGGGGGGCCCTACGAGCAGTACTTC. The gene calls are TRBV18 and TRBJ2-7; 9 positions agree with TRBD2. CDR1 is KGHSH, CDR2 LQKENI, per germline. V lost 3 bases to trimming and J lost 2 bases; unmatched junction nucleotides: 2. CDR3 length: 14 amino acids.

The V gene is TRBV4-3, the J gene TRBJ1-1, with D unclear. V gave up 2 bases and J gave up 0 bases, with 10 bases separating them. The CDR3 contains 15 residues. Germline assignment: CDR1 LGHNA and CDR2 YSLEER. The CDR3 spells CASSQFKSVNTEAFF. The DNA of the CDR3 is TGCGCCAGCAGCCAATTTAAAAGCGTGAACACTGAAGCTTTCTTT.

J is TRBJ2-2 and V is TRBV6-4; TRBD2 is a possible D gene (5 bases). The CDR3 has 14 residues. The germline gives CDR1 MRHNA, CDR2 SNTAGT. V was trimmed by 8 bases and J by 2 bases, leaving 12 bases between them. CDR3 nucleotide sequence: TGTGCCAGCCCCGGACTGGAAAACACCGGGGAGCTGTTTTTT. It encodes CASPGLENTGELFF.

The rearrangement joins TRBV6-6 to TRBJ1-1; 7 positions match TRBD1. Germline CDR1 MNHNY, CDR2 SVGAGI (reference sequence). With 7 bases clipped from V and 4 bases from J, the junction kept 6 bases outside the gene matches. This CDR3 region has 13 residues. CDR3 nucleotides: TGTGCCAGCACTAGTGGGGACAGCACTGAAGCTTTCTTT. This codes for CASTSGDSTEAFF.

The chain couples TRBV5-6 to TRBJ2-3; the D gene is possibly TRBD2 (5 bases). CDR1 SGHDT and CDR2 YYEEEE come from the germline V gene. Deletions cut 2 bases from V and 4 bases from J, with 8 bases between. The CDR3 runs 13 residues. CDR3 sequence: CASSLGSSDTQYF. In DNA, the CDR3 is TGTGCCAGCAGCTTAGGGAGCTCAGATACGCAGTATTTT.

The V call is TRBV6-4, the J call TRBJ2-1, with 12 bases aligning to TRBD1. CDR3 size: 16 residues. V lost 5 bases, J lost 4 bases, and 6 bases stayed unmatched. In germline, CDR1 is MRHNA, CDR2 SNTAGT. Here the CDR3 DNA reads TGTGCCAGCAGTCCCGGGACAGGGGGCGCATACAATGAGCAGTTCTTC. Its translation is CASSPGTGGAYNEQFF.

The chain joins TRBV29-1 to TRBJ1-5; possible D gene TRBD1, 6 bases. The CDR3 has 15 residues. CDR1 is SQVTM and CDR2 is ANQGSEA in the germline V gene. Trimming stripped 7 bases from V and 2 bases from J, with 18 bases between. The CDR3 protein is CSARIQGYGNQPQHF. DNA of the CDR3: TGCAGCGCCCGGATACAGGGATATGGCAATCAGCCCCAGCATTTT.